The sequence of this T cell receptor (beta chain) was determined in a study of radiotherapy plus CTLA-4 blockade in lung cancer. The CDR3 has 15 residues. The trim removed 3 bases at V and 7 bases at J, leaving 7 bases unmatched. In germline, CDR1 is MNHNS, CDR2 SASEGT. The method was immunoSEQ multiplex PCR; TCRdb's version includes in-frame clones alone and lacks a portion of them. There are tens of thousands of clones in the sample; 70% to 80% occur only once, and roughly a tenth lies in the top ten. Sequenced material: peripheral blood, taken from a patient treated with radiotherapy plus ipilimumab. This TCR was recovered from a human donor with non-small cell lung cancer who had a complete response to radiotherapy plus ipilimumab. The chain is built from TRBV6-1 and TRBJ2-2; 8 bases align to TRBD2. CDR3 sequence: CASSDGIGGGGELFF. DNA of the CDR3: TGTGCCAGCAGTGACGGGATCGGGGGGGGCGGGGAGCTGTTTTTT.